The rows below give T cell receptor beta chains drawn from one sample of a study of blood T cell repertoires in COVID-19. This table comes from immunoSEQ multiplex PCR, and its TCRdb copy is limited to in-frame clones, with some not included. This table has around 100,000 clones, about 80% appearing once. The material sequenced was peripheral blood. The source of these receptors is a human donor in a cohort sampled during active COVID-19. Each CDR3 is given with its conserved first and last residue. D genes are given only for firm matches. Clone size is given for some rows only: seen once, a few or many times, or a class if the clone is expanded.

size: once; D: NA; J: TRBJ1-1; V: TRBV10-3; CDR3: CAIGRAGTAEAFF; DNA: TGTGCCATCGGCAGGGCGGGAACGGCTGAAGCTTTCTTT
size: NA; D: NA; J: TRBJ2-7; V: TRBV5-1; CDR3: CASSLYGPTHYEQYF; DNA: TGCGCCAGCAGCTTGTATGGGCCGACACACTACGAGCAGTACTTC
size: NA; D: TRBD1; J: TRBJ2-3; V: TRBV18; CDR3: CASSLGTGGADTQYF; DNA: TGTGCCAGCTCACTTGGGACAGGGGGCGCAGATACGCAGTATTTT
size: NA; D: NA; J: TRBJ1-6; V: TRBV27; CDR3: CASTHSRRARNSPLHF; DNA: TGTGCCAGCACCCATTCAAGGAGGGCTCGTAATTCACCCCTCCACTTT
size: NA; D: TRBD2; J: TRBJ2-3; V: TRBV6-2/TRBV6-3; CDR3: CASSQGLAASTDTQYF; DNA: TGTGCCAGCAGTCAGGGACTAGCGGCTAGCACAGATACGCAGTATTTT
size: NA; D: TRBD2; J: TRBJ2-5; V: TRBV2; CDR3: CASSEARSSGGRETQYF; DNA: TGTGCCAGCAGTGAAGCGAGGTCTAGCGGGGGTCGGGAGACCCAGTACTTC
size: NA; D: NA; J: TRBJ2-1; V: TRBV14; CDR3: CASSQVVNNEQFF; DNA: TGTGCCAGCAGCCAAGTTGTAAACAATGAGCAGTTCTTC
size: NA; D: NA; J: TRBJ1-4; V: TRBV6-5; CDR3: CASSTSTGLLFF; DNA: NA
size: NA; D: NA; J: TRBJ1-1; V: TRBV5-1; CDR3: CASSRVTGIMNTEAFF; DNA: TGCGCCAGCAGCAGGGTTACAGGCATTATGAACACTGAAGCTTTCTTT
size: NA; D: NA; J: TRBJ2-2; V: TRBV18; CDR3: CASSAREAANTGELFF; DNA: TGTGCCAGCTCCGCCAGGGAAGCCGCGAACACCGGGGAGCTGTTTTTT
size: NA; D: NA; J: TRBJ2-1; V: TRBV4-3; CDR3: CASRGRNEQFF; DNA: TGCGCCTCAAGGGGCAGGAATGAGCAGTTCTTC
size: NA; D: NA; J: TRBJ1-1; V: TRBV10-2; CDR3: CASRTANTEAFF; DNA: TGCGCCAGCAGAACAGCCAACACTGAAGCTTTCTTT
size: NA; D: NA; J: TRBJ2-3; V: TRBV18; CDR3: CASSQGSTDTQYF; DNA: TGTGCCAGCTCACAGGGGTCCACAGATACGCAGTATTTT
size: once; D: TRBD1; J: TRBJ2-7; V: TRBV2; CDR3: CASTTDRGRSYEQYF; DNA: TGTGCCAGCACGACCGACAGGGGGAGATCCTACGAGCAGTACTTC
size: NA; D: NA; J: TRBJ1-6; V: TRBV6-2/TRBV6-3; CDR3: CASSYSGERDSPLHF; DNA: TGTGCCAGCAGTTACAGCGGGGAGCGGGATTCACCCCTCCACTTT
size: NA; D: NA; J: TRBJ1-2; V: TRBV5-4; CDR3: CASSFGTPYGYTF; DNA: TGTGCCAGCAGCTTCGGGACACCCTATGGCTACACCTTC
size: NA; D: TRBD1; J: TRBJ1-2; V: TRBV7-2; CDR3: CASSYKTGDENGYTF; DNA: TGTGCCAGCAGCTACAAGACAGGGGATGAGAATGGCTACACCTTC
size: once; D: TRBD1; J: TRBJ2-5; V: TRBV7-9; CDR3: CASSLIPGQGLGETQYF; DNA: TGTGCCAGCAGCTTAATTCCTGGACAGGGGTTAGGGGAGACCCAGTACTTC
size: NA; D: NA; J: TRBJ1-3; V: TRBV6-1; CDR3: CASSEQAFSGNTIYF; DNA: TGTGCCAGCAGTGAACAGGCGTTCTCTGGAAACACCATATATTTT
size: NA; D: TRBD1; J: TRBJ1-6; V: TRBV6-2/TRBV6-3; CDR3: CASSLSGQGGRSPLHF; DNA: TGTGCCAGCAGTCTGAGTGGACAGGGGGGAAGATCACCCCTCCACTTT
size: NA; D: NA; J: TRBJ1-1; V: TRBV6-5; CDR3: CASSPGSGVTEAFF; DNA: TGTGCCAGCAGTCCAGGGTCAGGGGTCACTGAAGCTTTCTTT
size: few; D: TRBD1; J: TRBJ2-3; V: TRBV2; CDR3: CATRGDRETDTQYF; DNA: TGTGCCACGAGGGGGGACAGGGAAACAGATACGCAGTATTTT
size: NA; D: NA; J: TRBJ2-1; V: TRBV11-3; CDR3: CASSLDSGREQFF; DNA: TGTGCCAGCAGCTTAGATTCAGGGAGGGAGCAGTTCTTC
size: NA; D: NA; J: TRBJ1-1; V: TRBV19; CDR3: CASSIRDTLTGAFF; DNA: TGTGCCAGTAGTATCCGGGACACCTTAACTGGAGCTTTCTTT
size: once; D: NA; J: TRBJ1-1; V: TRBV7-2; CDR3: CASSLLWDEIGRRTEAFF; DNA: TGTGCCAGCAGCTTACTATGGGACGAAATCGGGAGGAGGACTGAAGCTTTCTTT
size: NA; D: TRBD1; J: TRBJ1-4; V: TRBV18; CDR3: CASSLRQGDEKLFF; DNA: TGTGCCAGCTCACTCCGGCAGGGGGACGAAAAACTGTTTTTT
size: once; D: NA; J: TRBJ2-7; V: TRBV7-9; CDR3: CASSQAGGRGYEQYF; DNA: TGTGCCAGCAGCCAGGCCGGGGGACGGGGGTACGAGCAGTACTTC
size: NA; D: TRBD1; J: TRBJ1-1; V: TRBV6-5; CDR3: CASSYRQGQGYTEAFF; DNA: TGTGCCAGCAGTTACCGACAGGGACAGGGATACACTGAAGCTTTCTTT
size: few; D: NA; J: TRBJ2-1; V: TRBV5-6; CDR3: CASSLVARSRNEQFF; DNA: TGTGCCAGCAGCTTGGTAGCTAGGAGTAGGAATGAGCAGTTCTTC
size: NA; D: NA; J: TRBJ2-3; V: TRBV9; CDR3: CASSVGAPSGTQYF; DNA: TGTGCCAGCAGCGTAGGGGCACCCTCAGGCACGCAGTATTTT
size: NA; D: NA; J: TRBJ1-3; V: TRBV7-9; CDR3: CASSPRTDIGTIYF; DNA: TGTGCCAGCAGCCCCAGGACAGACATTGGTACCATATATTTT
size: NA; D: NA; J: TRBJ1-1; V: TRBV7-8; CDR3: CASSLGPRTEAFF; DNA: TGTGCCAGCAGCTTGGGCCCGCGTACTGAAGCTTTCTTT
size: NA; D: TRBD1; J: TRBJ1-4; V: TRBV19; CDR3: CASSAQGVTNEKLFF; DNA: TGTGCCAGTAGTGCCCAGGGGGTTACTAATGAAAAACTGTTTTTT
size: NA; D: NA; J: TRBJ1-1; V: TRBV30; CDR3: CAWSAGTKEAFF; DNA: TGTGCCTGGAGTGCCGGGACAAAAGAAGCTTTCTTT
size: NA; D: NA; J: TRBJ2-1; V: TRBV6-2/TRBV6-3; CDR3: CASSYGRPIYNEQFF; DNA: TGTGCCAGCAGTTACGGCAGGCCCATTTACAATGAGCAGTTCTTC
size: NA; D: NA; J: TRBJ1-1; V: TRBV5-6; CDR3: CASSPGGSFLNTEAFF; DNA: TGTGCCAGCAGTCCTGGTGGCAGTTTTCTGAACACTGAAGCTTTCTTT
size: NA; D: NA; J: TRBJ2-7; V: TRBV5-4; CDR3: CASSQGRGEQYF; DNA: TGTGCCAGCAGCCAAGGGAGAGGCGAGCAGTACTTC
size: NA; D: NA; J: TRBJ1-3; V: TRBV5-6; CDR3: CASSLDGLDSGNTIYF; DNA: TGTGCCAGCAGCTTGGACGGGTTGGACTCTGGAAACACCATATATTTT
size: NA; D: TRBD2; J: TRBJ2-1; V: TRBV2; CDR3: CASSTGTSINEQFF; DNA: TGTGCCAGCAGTACCGGGACTAGCATCAATGAGCAGTTCTTC
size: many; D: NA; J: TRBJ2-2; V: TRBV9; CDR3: CASSQGTGELFF; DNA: TGTGCCAGCAGCCAGGGCACCGGGGAGCTGTTTTTT
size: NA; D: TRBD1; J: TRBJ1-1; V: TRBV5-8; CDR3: CASSSPTGPLVAFF; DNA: TGTGCCAGCAGCTCCCCGACAGGGCCACTGGTGGCTTTCTTT
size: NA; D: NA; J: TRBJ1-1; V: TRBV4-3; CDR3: CASSQVSVGANTEAFF; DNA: TGCGCCAGCAGCCAAGTCAGTGTGGGAGCTAACACTGAAGCTTTCTTT
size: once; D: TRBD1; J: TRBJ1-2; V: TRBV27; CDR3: CASSLSGQGTGYTF; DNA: TGTGCCAGCAGTTTATCTGGACAGGGTACGGGCTACACCTTC
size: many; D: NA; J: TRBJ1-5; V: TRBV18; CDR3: CASSLYGRTDSNQPQHF; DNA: TGTGCCAGCTCACTATACGGTCGGACAGATAGCAATCAGCCCCAGCATTTT
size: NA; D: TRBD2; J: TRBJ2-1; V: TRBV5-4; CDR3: CASSQRGLDEQFF; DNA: TGTGCCAGCAGCCAGCGGGGGTTGGATGAGCAGTTCTTC
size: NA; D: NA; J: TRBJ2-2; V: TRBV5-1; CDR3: CASSLGNPGGGELFF; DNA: TGCGCCAGCAGCCTCGGGAACCCGGGTGGCGGGGAGCTGTTTTTT
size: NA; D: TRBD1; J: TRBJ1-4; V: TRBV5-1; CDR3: CASRTGGGNEKLFF; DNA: TGCGCCAGCAGGACAGGGGGCGGTAATGAAAAACTGTTTTTT
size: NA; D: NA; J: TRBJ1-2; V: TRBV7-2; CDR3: CASSSIGGLPGGYTF; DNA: TGTGCCAGCAGCTCCATCGGCGGACTCCCGGGGGGCTACACCTTC
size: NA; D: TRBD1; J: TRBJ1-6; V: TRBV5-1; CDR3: CASSLASMGQGNSPLHF; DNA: TGCGCCAGCAGCTTGGCGAGTATGGGACAGGGCAATTCACCCCTCCACTTT
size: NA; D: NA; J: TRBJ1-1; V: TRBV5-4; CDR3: CASSGGGNRMNTEAFF; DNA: TGTGCCAGCAGCGGGGGAGGTAATCGAATGAACACTGAAGCTTTCTTT
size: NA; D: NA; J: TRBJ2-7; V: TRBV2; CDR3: CASRVTVREQYF; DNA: TGTGCCAGCAGGGTCACGGTCCGCGAGCAGTACTTC
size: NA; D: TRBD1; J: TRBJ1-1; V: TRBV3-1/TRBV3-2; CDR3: CASSQGTGTGGSF; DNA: TGTGCCAGCAGCCAAGGAACCGGGACAGGGGGATCGTTT